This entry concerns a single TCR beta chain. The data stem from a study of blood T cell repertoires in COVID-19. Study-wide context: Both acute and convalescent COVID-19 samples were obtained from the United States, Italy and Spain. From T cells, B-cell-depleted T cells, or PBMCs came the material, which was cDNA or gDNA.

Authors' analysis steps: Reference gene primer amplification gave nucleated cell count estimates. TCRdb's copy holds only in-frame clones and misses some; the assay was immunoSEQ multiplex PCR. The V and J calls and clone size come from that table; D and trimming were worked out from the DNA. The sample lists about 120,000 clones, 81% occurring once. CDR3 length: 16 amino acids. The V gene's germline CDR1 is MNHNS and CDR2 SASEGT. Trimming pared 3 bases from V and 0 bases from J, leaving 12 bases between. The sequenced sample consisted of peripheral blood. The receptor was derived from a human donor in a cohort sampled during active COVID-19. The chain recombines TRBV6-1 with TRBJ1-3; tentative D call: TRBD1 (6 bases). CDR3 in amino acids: CASSDGTSYSGNTIYF. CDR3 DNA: TGTGCCAGCAGTGACGGGACATCGTACTCTGGAAACACCATATATTTT.